The rows below give T cell receptor beta chains drawn from one sample of a study of T cell responses to AZD1222 COVID-19 vaccine. Sequenced by immunoSEQ multiplex PCR; TCRdb stores in-frame clones only, minus some. The data hold 94,000 or so clones, with 80% to 90% observed a single time. The sequencing used peripheral blood, collected on day 0 of AZD1222 vaccination. Every receptor here comes from an adult in good health. The CDR3 runs from the conserved cysteine through the conserved F or W. D genes are given only for firm matches. Some rows have no size entry. The others give once, few or many, or a class for an expanded clone.

>.|TRBV14|TRBJ1-4|TRBD1
TGTGCCAGCAGCCTCCTGCCGGGACAGGGTTATGAAAAACTGTTTTTT
CASSLLPGQGYEKLFF
>.|TRBV29-1|TRBJ1-2|.
TGCAGCGCCCGCCTTGGGCAGGGACGCTATGGCTACACCTTC
CSARLGQGRYGYTF
>.|TRBV4-2|TRBJ2-3|TRBD2
TGTGCCAGCAGCCAAAGGTTGTTATCTAGCGGGGGGGTTAGCACAGATACGCAGTATTTT
CASSQRLLSSGGVSTDTQYF
>.|TRBV25-1|TRBJ1-3|TRBD1
TGTGCCAGCAGTGCAACAGGGGTGGCGGGAAACACCATATATTTT
CASSATGVAGNTIYF
>.|TRBV18|TRBJ1-2|.
TGTGCCAGCTCATCGGACAGAAACTATGGCTACACCTTC
CASSSDRNYGYTF
>.|TRBV3-1/TRBV3-2|TRBJ2-4|.
TGTGCCAGCAGCCAGGGGGGTATAGCCAAAAACATTCAGTACTTC
CASSQGGIAKNIQYF
>once|TRBV27|TRBJ1-5|.
TGTGCCAGCAGTTTCTACAATCAGCCCCAGCATTTT
CASSFYNQPQHF
>.|TRBV6-5|TRBJ2-7|.
TGTGCCAGCAGGGCCGGGACAATCTCCTACGAGCAGTACTTC
CASRAGTISYEQYF
>.|TRBV5-1|TRBJ1-5|.
TGCGCCAGCAGCTTGGGAGGGTATAGCAATCAGCCCCAGCATTTT
CASSLGGYSNQPQHF
>.|TRBV7-8|TRBJ2-1|TRBD2
TGTGCCAGCAGCAGCGCCGGGGGGGCCATATACAATGAGCAGTTCTTC
CASSSAGGAIYNEQFF
>.|TRBV6-5|TRBJ2-7|TRBD2
TGTGCCAGCAGTTACGGGACTAGCGACCCCTACGAGCAGTACTTC
CASSYGTSDPYEQYF
>.|TRBV30|TRBJ1-6|TRBD1
TGTGCCTGGAGGACAGGGAGCATACCCCACTTT
CAWRTGSIPHF
>few|TRBV7-2|TRBJ2-6|.
TGTGCCAGCAGCTTAGAGAGGACTGCTGGGGCCAACGTCCTGACTTTC
CASSLERTAGANVLTF
>.|TRBV14|TRBJ2-1|.
TGTGCCAGCAGCCATCACAGGCAGGGATTTCGTCCCACCTACAATGAGCAGTTCTTC
CASSHHRQGFRPTYNEQFF
>.|TRBV29-1|TRBJ2-3|TRBD2
TGCAGCGTTACAAACAGCGGGACCACAGATACGCAGTATTTT
CSVTNSGTTDTQYF
>.|TRBV7-2|TRBJ2-3|.
TGTGCCAGCAGCTCCAGGGGGGGCGGAGTAGATACGCAGTATTTT
CASSSRGGGVDTQYF
>.|TRBV6-5|TRBJ2-7|TRBD1
TGTGCCAGCAGTCTTGGACAGGGGTTCTCCTACGAGCAGTACTTC
CASSLGQGFSYEQYF
>.|TRBV2|TRBJ2-3|.
TGTGCCAGCAGGGAGAGGAGGAACACAGATACGCAGTATTTT
CASRERRNTDTQYF
>.|TRBV5-1|TRBJ1-2|TRBD1
TGCGCCAGCAGCTCTGGACAGGGCGACTATGGCTACACCTTC
CASSSGQGDYGYTF
>.|TRBV7-9|TRBJ2-1|.
TGTGCCAGCAGCCTCTCCTACAATGAGCAGTTCTTC
CASSLSYNEQFF
>.|TRBV6-6|TRBJ2-7|.
TGTGCCAGCACTCCCGGAGGGGCCCCCTACGAGCAGTACTTC
CASTPGGAPYEQYF
>.|TRBV13|TRBJ1-2|.
TGTGCCAGCAGCTTTTCCCCCGCTGGCTACACCTTC
CASSFSPAGYTF
>.|TRBV27|TRBJ2-7|.
TGTGCCAGCAGTTTCGTAGGGGGGGCTTACGAGCAGTACTTC
CASSFVGGAYEQYF
>.|TRBV19|TRBJ2-5|TRBD2
TGTGCCAGTAGTAGCGGGGGGGCCGGACAAGGGGAGACCCAGTACTTC
CASSSGGAGQGETQYF
>once|TRBV12-5|TRBJ2-1|TRBD1
TGTGCTAGTGGTTTCAACAGGGGGGCTTACAATGAGCAGTTCTTC
CASGFNRGAYNEQFF
>.|TRBV3-1/TRBV3-2|TRBJ1-5|.
TGTGCCAGCAGCCAAGATGGGGGGAGCAATCAGCCCCAGCATTTT
CASSQDGGSNQPQHF
>.|TRBV5-1|TRBJ2-3|TRBD2
TGCGCCAGCAGCCGCAGACTAGCGGGGGCCTACACAGATACGCAGTATTTT
CASSRRLAGAYTDTQYF
>.|TRBV27|TRBJ1-6|.
TGTGCCAGCAGTTTTGGAGTGTGGTCACCCCTCCACTTT
CASSFGVWSPLHF
>.|TRBV2|TRBJ2-7|.
TGTGCCAGCAGGACAGGATGGGGCGACGAGCAGTACTTC
CASRTGWGDEQYF
>.|TRBV10-3|TRBJ1-4|.
TGTGCCATCGCTGCGCGGGGTAATGAAAAACTGTTTTTT
CAIAARGNEKLFF
>once|TRBV3-1/TRBV3-2|TRBJ1-2|.
TGTGCCAGCAGCCAAGATGTGGGCGGATTCTATGGCTACACCTTC
CASSQDVGGFYGYTF
>.|TRBV19|TRBJ1-3|.
TGTGCCAGTAGTCTCAGGGTGGCTGGAAACACCATATATTTT
CASSLRVAGNTIYF
>.|TRBV6-1|TRBJ1-5|.
TGTGCCAGCAGTGAAATGAGACGGGCCTCAAGCAATCAGCCCCAGCATTTT
CASSEMRRASSNQPQHF
>.|TRBV24-1|TRBJ1-2|.
TGTGCCACCTCAGGGGAGGGCTATGGCTACACCTTC
CATSGEGYGYTF
>once|TRBV6-1|TRBJ2-7|.
TGTGCCAGCAGTGATCGAGGCTACGAGCAGTACTTC
CASSDRGYEQYF
>.|TRBV11-2|TRBJ1-6|TRBD1
TGTGCCAGCAGCCTACCGGGACAGGGGGCTTCACCCCTCCACTTT
CASSLPGQGASPLHF
>.|TRBV15|TRBJ2-5|TRBD2
TGTGCCACCAGCAGGACTAGCGGGTTCGGAGAGACCCAGTACTTC
CATSRTSGFGETQYF
>once|TRBV11-1|TRBJ2-2|TRBD1
TGTGCCAGCAGCTTATTAGGGGGCGTCGGGGAGCTGTTTTTT
CASSLLGGVGELFF
>.|TRBV4-1|TRBJ1-5|.
TGCGCCAGCAGCCAAGTGATATTTCAGCCCCAGCATTTT
CASSQVIFQPQHF
>.|TRBV2|TRBJ1-5|.
TGTGCCAGCAGTGGCCAAGGGGATCAGCCCCAGCATTTT
CASSGQGDQPQHF